The entry below gives a single T cell receptor beta chain sequence along with its context. Generated by immunoSEQ multiplex PCR, the TCRdb table keeps only in-frame clones and is missing some. Among about 270,000 clones listed, about nine tenths were seen once. The data were obtained in a study of blood T cell repertoires in COVID-19. Study information: Whether acute or convalescent, the COVID-19 samples came from the United States, Italy and Spain. From T cells, B-cell-depleted T cells, or PBMCs came the material, which was cDNA or gDNA.

This CDR3 has 13 residues. The V gene end was trimmed by 6 bases and the J gene end by 6 bases; junction bases not matched to a gene: 5. The germline V gene encodes CDR1 MNHNY and CDR2 SVGAGI (reference sequence). This chain connects TRBV6-6 to TRBJ1-2, with 9 bases aligning to TRBD1. The TCR sequence derives from a man in his forties or fifties with active or convalescent COVID-19. The sample comprised peripheral blood. CDR3 protein: CASREGQGDGYTF. In DNA, the CDR3 is TGTGCCAGCAGGGAGGGACAGGGTGATGGCTACACCTTC.